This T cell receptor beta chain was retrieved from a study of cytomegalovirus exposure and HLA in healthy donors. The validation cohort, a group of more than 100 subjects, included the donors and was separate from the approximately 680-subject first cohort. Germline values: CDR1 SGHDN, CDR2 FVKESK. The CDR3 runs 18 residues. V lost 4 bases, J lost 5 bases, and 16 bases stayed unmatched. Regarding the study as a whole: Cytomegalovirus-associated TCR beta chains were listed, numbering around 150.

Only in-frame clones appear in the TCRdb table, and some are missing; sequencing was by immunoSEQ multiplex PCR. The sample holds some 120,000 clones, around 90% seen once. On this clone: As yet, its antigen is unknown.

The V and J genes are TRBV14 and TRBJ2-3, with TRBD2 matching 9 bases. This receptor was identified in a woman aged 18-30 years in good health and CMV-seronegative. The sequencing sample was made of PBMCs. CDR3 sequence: CASSPAGGRGGHVDTQYF. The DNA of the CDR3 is TGTGCCAGCAGCCCGGCCGGTGGGCGGGGGGGCCATGTAGATACGCAGTATTTT.